One sample yielded the 30 T cell receptor delta chains listed below, sequenced in a study of gamma-delta chains in newborns, infants, children. TCRdb re-called clones from the reads using CATT. The table records fewer than 8,500 delta-chain clones, approximately 1.5% of them present only once. The sample was blood. All receptors come from a child who was a newborn, infant or young child, either healthy, febrile or measles-vaccinated (not recorded which).

On this clone: TCRdb pairs this DNA with a much larger clone's protein that differs at residue 17, likely a read error; the protein shown was translated from the DNA. The chain recombines TRDV2 with TRDJ2, with 13 bases aligning to TRDD3. This CDR3 region has 20 residues. Germline values: CDR1 GEAIGNYY, CDR2 EKD. The DNA of the CDR3 is TGTGCCTGTGACCCTCTCCATACTGGGGGATACGGCGCTTTGACAGCACGACTCTTCTTT. It yields the protein CACDPLHTGGYGALTARLFF.

The V gene is TRDV1, the J gene TRDJ1; D might be TRDD3 (5 bases). The ends were cut back, 0 bases at V and 3 bases at J, with 26 bases in the middle. The CDR3 covers 20 residues. The germline gives CDR1 TSWWSYY, CDR2 QGS. The CDR3 region is CALGELDWGTRGPYADKLIF. DNA of the CDR3: TGTGCTCTTGGGGAACTAGATTGGGGTACAAGGGGGCCGTACGCCGATAAACTCATCTTT.

This clone has just a few counts. The chain is built from TRDV2 and TRDJ1, with 10 bases that match TRDD3. After removal of 1 base from V and 0 bases from J, the junction contained 10 bases not matched to a gene. CDR1 is GEAIGNYY and CDR2 is EKD in the germline V gene. CDR3 length equals 18 residues. CDR3 coding DNA: TGTGCCTGTGACACTCGAGGTGGGGGATACTCTTACACCGATAAACTCATCTTT. Translated: CACDTRGGGYSYTDKLIF.

This clone has just a few counts. Since a much larger clone is just one base distant, this may be a read error. At the DNA level, this CDR3 is encoded by other sequences in the same sample as well. The rearrangement joins TRDV2 to TRDJ3, with TRDD3 as a possible D gene (5 bases). The germline V gene encodes CDR1 GEAIGNYY and CDR2 EKD. The CDR3 contains 20 residues. The CDR3 DNA sequence: TGTGCCTGTGACACCGTATCCGGGGTCCCCAGCTCCTGGGACACCCGACAGATGTTCTTC. As protein: CACDTVSGVPSSWDTRQMFF.

This clone has more than one count but fewer than ten. The chain is built from TRDV1 and TRDJ1; 10 bases fit TRDD3. The CDR3 loop spans 14 amino acids. The germline gives CDR1 TSWWSYY, CDR2 QGS. V lost 5 bases, J lost 4 bases, and 4 bases stayed unmatched. DNA for the CDR3: TGTGCTCTTGGGTGTGGGGGATACTGCGATAAACTCATCTTT. Its protein product is CALGCGGYCDKLIF.

In its sample, this clone was seen a few times. Being one base from a much bigger clone, this may be a read error. The identical CDR3 is also encoded by other nucleotide sequences in the sample. The chain couples TRAV29/DV5 to TRDJ1; 11 bases are shared with TRDD3. The germline gives CDR1 NSMFDY, CDR2 ISSIKDK. The CDR3 contains 20 residues. The CDR3 here is CAASLYTLPKPRLGDNGLIF. As DNA, the CDR3 is TGTGCGGCAAGCCTCTATACACTTCCGAAGCCGAGACTGGGGGATAATGGACTCATCTTT.

By frequency in the sample, this clone is medium-sized (0.01 to 0.1%). The chain joins TRDV1 to TRDJ1; D perhaps matches TRDD2 (5 bases). V was shortened by 2 bases and J by 0 bases, with 16 bases between the two germline ends. This CDR3 spans 17 amino acids. Germline V gives CDR1 TSWWSYY, CDR2 QGS. CDR3 coding DNA: TGTGCTCTTGGGGAAATCCGTTCCTGCCAGTACACCGATAAACTCATCTTT. It specifies CALGEIRSCQYTDKLIF.

This clone showed up just a few times. Translating this DNA gives a protein that differs at residue 14 from the TCRdb one, which belongs to a much larger clone; a read error is likely, and the protein shown is this translation. The chain links TRDV1 to TRDJ1, with 7 bases aligning to TRDD3. Germline CDR1 TSWWSYY, CDR2 QGS. The CDR3 totals 19 residues. V was clipped by 0 bases and J by 4 bases; unmatched bases: 17. The CDR3 loop reads CALGELDQIGGPYNDKLIF. The CDR3, as DNA: TGTGCTCTTGGGGAACTAGATCAAATTGGGGGACCGTACAACGATAAACTCATCTTT.

On this clone: This DNA's translation and the protein TCRdb lists, from a much larger clone, do not match at residue 7, likely due to a read error; the protein shown is translated from the DNA. The gene calls are TRDV1 and TRDJ1, with 9 bases fitting TRDD3. V trimming: 2 bases; J trimming: 6 bases; junction bases outside the gene matches: 19. The germline CDR1 and CDR2 sequences are TSWWSYY and QGS. This CDR3 has 19 amino acids. The DNA of the CDR3 is TGTGCTCTTGGGGAAGATCCTTTTACTGGGGGACAAACATCGAATAAACTCATCTTT. Translated, it gives CALGEDPFTGGQTSNKLIF.

As regards this clone: The junction and the germline gene differ at one end; a read error may be behind it. This sample includes further DNA sequences coding for the same CDR3. The chain links TRDV1 to TRDJ1; D perhaps matches TRDD2 (7 bases). Germline-derived CDR1 and CDR2 are TSWWSYY and QGS. The CDR3 is 18 amino acids. The chain's CDR3 is CALGGVPTSTPLTDKLIF. CDR3 DNA sequence: TGCGCTCTTGGGGGGGTTCCTACGAGTACTCCACTCACCGATAAACTCATCTTT.

This clone was seen only a few times. The chain recombines TRDV1 with TRDJ3; possibly TRDD3 for D (5 bases). Germline lookup yields CDR1 TSWWSYY and CDR2 QGS. Between the trimmed V and J ends, which lost 0 bases and 0 bases, there was a span of 15 bases. The CDR3 consists of 20 residues. CDR3 sequence: CALGELMRGPSSWDTRQMFF. The DNA of the CDR3 is TGTGCTCTTGGGGAACTAATGAGGGGGCCGAGCTCCTGGGACACCCGACAGATGTTTTTC.

Regarding this clone: This may come from a read error, since a much larger clone is one base off. The same CDR3 can be traced to other DNA sequences in this sample. The J gene is TRDJ2, the V gene TRDV1; tentative D call: TRDD2 (6 bases). Germline CDR1 is TSWWSYY and CDR2 is QGS. The CDR3 is 16 amino acids. DNA for the CDR3: TGTGCTCTTGGGGCTTCCTGCCCCGCTTTGACAGCACAACTCTTCTTC. Its protein product is CALGASCPALTAQLFF.

The chain uses TRDV1 and TRDJ1; D is perhaps TRDD3 (6 bases). V lost 4 bases and J lost 5, with 26 bases in between. The CDR3 runs 18 residues. Germline CDR1 is TSWWSYY and CDR2 is QGS. The CDR3 DNA reads TGTGCTCTTGGGGCGCCTAGCGGGATAAGACGGATGGTTGATAAACTCATCTTT. It specifies CALGAPSGIRRMVDKLIF.

This clone showed up just a few times. The chain uses TRDV1 and TRDJ1; TRDD2 might be the D (5 bases). The CDR3 is made up of 17 amino acids. Germline CDR1 TSWWSYY, CDR2 QGS. Trimming pared 1 base from V and 1 base from J, leaving 16 bases between. The CDR3 here is CALGERLPLERTDKLIF. The CDR3 bases are TGTGCTCTTGGGGAACGTCTTCCACTAGAACGCACCGATAAACTCATCTTT.

This clone was counted only a few times. The junction and the germline gene differ at one end; a read error may be behind it. The CDR3 DNA reads TGTGCCTGTGTACTGGGGGACCTCTCCTGGGGCACCCGGCAGATGTTTTTC. It specifies CACVLGDLSWGTRQMFF. The chain employs TRDV2 and TRDJ3; TRDD3 matches 9 bases. From germline, CDR1 is GEAIGNYY and CDR2 EKD. CDR3 length equals 17 residues.

The table lists this clone with a few counts. This DNA translates differently at residue 3 from the TCRdb protein, which is that of a much larger clone; a read error is likely, and the protein shown is the DNA's own translation. The chain links TRDV2 to TRDJ3, with 8 nucleotides matching TRDD3. The CDR3 is made up of 19 amino acids. Looked up from germline, CDR1 is GEAIGNYY and CDR2 is EKD. The CDR3 DNA reads TGTGCCTGGGACACCGTCACTGGGGGCCCCTCCTGGGACACCCGACAGATGTTTTTC. This encodes CAWDTVTGGPSWDTRQMFF.

This clone has just a few counts. This chain uses TRDV1 with TRDJ1, with TRDD3 identical over 10 bases. The germline V gene encodes CDR1 TSWWSYY and CDR2 QGS. The CDR3 length is 21 residues. Losses at the gene ends were 0 bases for V and 5 bases for J; bases not matched to a gene: 21. The CDR3 region has the DNA TGTGCTCTTGGGGAACTAGACCATTACTGGGGGATGCAAAGGGGTCCGGATAAACTCATCTTT. This codes for CALGELDHYWGMQRGPDKLIF.

In this sample, this clone turned up a few times. A clone one base away is much larger, so this may be a read error. Other DNA sequences in this sample translate to the same CDR3. The chain employs TRDV1 and TRDJ2; D is unclear. V gave up 2 bases and J gave up 8 bases, with 24 bases separating them. The CDR3 consists of 18 residues. The V gene's germline CDR1 is TSWWSYY and CDR2 QGS. The CDR3 region is CALGEGRGLDYYPAQLFF. CDR3 DNA sequence: TGTGCTCTTGGGGAAGGTCGTGGACTAGATTACTATCCCGCACAACTCTTCTTT.

Points on this clone: It is unclear where the CDR3 begins or ends on the DNA, so no DNA is shown, and the CDR3 is as TCRdb lists it. The same CDR3 can be traced to other DNA sequences in this sample. The rearrangement uses TRAV29/DV5 and TRDJ1; TRDD3, the table's D call, was not compared with the DNA. The CDR3 has 21 residues if both end residues are counted. Germline V gives CDR1 NSMFDY, CDR2 ISSIKDK. The CDR3 is CSVLLCSNYPGGGYGTDKLIF.

A word on this clone: TCRdb attributes to this sequence the protein of a much larger clone, which differs from the DNA translation at residue 5; a read error is likely, and the protein displayed is translated from the DNA. The chain uses TRDV2 and TRDJ1; 8 bases agree with TRDD3. Germline-derived CDR1 and CDR2 are GEAIGNYY and EKD. Unmatched junction bases numbered 9, after V lost 2 bases and J lost 5 bases. The CDR3 is 15 residues long. The CDR3 here is CACDIGDWGPDKLIF. DNA for the CDR3: TGTGCCTGTGACATCGGCGACTGGGGGCCGGATAAACTCATCTTT.

This clone was seen only a few times. The protein given by TCRdb reflects a much larger clone and differs at residue 12 from this DNA's translation, likely from a read error; the protein shown is the DNA's translation. The chain recombines TRDV2 with TRDJ3, with TRDD3 matching over 10 bases. The germline CDR1 and CDR2 sequences are GEAIGNYY and EKD. The CDR3 covers 17 residues. In nucleotides, the CDR3 is TGTGCCTGTGACGCTACTGGGGGATCTTGGGACTCCCGACAGATGTTTTTC. It specifies CACDATGGSWDSRQMFF.

By proportion, this clone is medium-sized. The rearrangement joins TRDV1 to TRDJ1; 13 nucleotides line up with TRDD3. The CDR3 totals 22 residues. The V segment lost 3 bases and the J segment 4 bases; nucleotides outside the gene matches: 23. Germline lookup yields CDR1 TSWWSYY and CDR2 QGS. CDR3 DNA: TGTGCTCTTGGGGACCGGAATCATCACGAGGGGACTGGGGGATACGTACTCGATAAACTCATCTTT. It codes for CALGDRNHHEGTGGYVLDKLIF.

This clone was found a few times. This chain uses TRDV1 with TRDJ1, with D possibly TRDD3 on 9 matching bases. This CDR3 is built from 20 residues. Germline lookup yields CDR1 TSWWSYY and CDR2 QGS. V lost 5 bases, J lost 3 bases, and 31 bases lay in between. The CDR3 DNA follows: TGTGCTCTTGGGTCGGCCTTCCTAAAGTTGGGGGATATCTTCCCCGATAAACTCATCTTT. It is translated as CALGSAFLKLGDIFPDKLIF.

About this clone itself: TCRdb's protein for this DNA is that of a much larger clone and differs from the translation at residue 9, likely a read error; the protein shown is the DNA translation. The same CDR3 is also encoded by other DNA sequences in this sample. The genes are TRDV2 and TRDJ3; TRDD3 agrees at 7 bases. CDR1 GEAIGNYY and CDR2 EKD come from the germline V gene. This CDR3 is 16 amino acids long. Here the CDR3 reads CACDWGSSRDTRQMFF. As DNA, the CDR3 is TGTGCCTGTGACTGGGGGAGCTCCAGGGACACCCGACAGATGTTTTTC.

About this clone: The protein recorded in TCRdb matches a much larger clone and deviates from this DNA's translation at residue 4, suggesting a read error; the protein here is obtained by translating the DNA. The J gene is TRDJ3, the V gene TRDV2; a possible D gene is TRDD3 (6 bases). The CDR3 has 18 residues. Looked up from germline, CDR1 is GEAIGNYY and CDR2 is EKD. The CDR3 protein is CACGTLGVSSWDTRQMFF. In DNA form, the CDR3 reads TGTGCCTGTGGCACCTTGGGGGTCAGCTCCTGGGACACCCGACAGATGTTTTTC.

Worth noting for this clone: The protein recorded in TCRdb matches a much larger clone and deviates from this DNA's translation at residue 13, suggesting a read error; the protein here is obtained by translating the DNA. The chain uses TRDV2 and TRDJ3; 7 bases fit TRDD3. Germline lookup yields CDR1 GEAIGNYY and CDR2 EKD. The CDR3 has 18 residues. The CDR3, as DNA: TGTGCCTGTGACACCGGTGGATACGGGCCCTGGGACATCCGACAGATGTTTTTC. Residues: CACDTGGYGPWDIRQMFF.

In its sample, this clone is medium-sized. The CDR3 loop is CALGDREAFLQRDNTDKLIF. DNA of the CDR3: TGTGCTCTTGGGGATAGGGAGGCCTTCCTACAAAGGGATAACACCGATAAACTCATCTTT. The chain combines TRDV1 with TRDJ1, with 9 bases fitting TRDD2. Germline V gene data show CDR1 as TSWWSYY and CDR2 as QGS. The CDR3 contains 20 residues. J lost 0 bases, V lost 3 bases, and 17 bases had no gene match.

This clone has a handful of counts. A much larger clone differs from this one at a single base, so this may be a read error. Other nucleotide sequences in the sample specify the same CDR3. This chain uses TRDV1 with TRDJ1; 9 bases align to TRDD2. Germline loops: CDR1 TSWWSYY, CDR2 QGS. This CDR3 is built from 19 residues. The J segment lost 1 base and the V segment lost 3 bases, leaving 15 bases of the junction unmatched. The CDR3 loop reads CALGETFLRLLGTTDKLIF. The DNA of the CDR3 is TGTGCTCTTGGGGAGACCTTCCTACGGCTACTGGGGACCACCGATAAACTCATCTTT.

This clone is labeled as medium-sized. The chain combines TRDV1 with TRDJ1; TRDD3 matches at 10 bases. The CDR3 loop spans 22 amino acids. V dropped 3 bases and J dropped 3; count of bases not matched to a gene: 25. In germline, CDR1 is TSWWSYY, CDR2 QGS. This chain's CDR3 is CALGDLTASPVGGYAFPDKLIF. DNA for the CDR3: TGTGCTCTTGGGGACCTCACCGCCTCCCCGGTGGGGGGATACGCGTTCCCCGATAAACTCATCTTT.

This clone was recorded a few times. At one boundary the junction diverges from the germline segment, which might be a read error. Other DNA sequences within the sample encode an identical CDR3. The chain employs TRDV1 and TRDJ3, with D possibly matching TRDD2 (8 bases). This CDR3 is 23 amino acids long. Germline V gene data show CDR1 as TSWWSYY and CDR2 as QGS. CDR3 coding DNA: TGTGCTCTTGGGGAAGGGTGGGCTTCCTACCCCGTACTGGGGAGCTGGGACACTCGACAGATGTTTTTC. Its translation: CALGEGWASYPVLGSWDTRQMFF.